This T cell receptor (beta chain) derives from a study of blood T cell repertoires in COVID-19. Study context: Sites across the United States, Italy and Spain contributed samples from acute and convalescent COVID-19. The analysed material was cDNA or gDNA that came from T cells, B-cell-depleted T cells, or PBMCs.

The CDR3 extends over 15 amino acids. Germline-derived CDR1 and CDR2 are MNHNY and SVGAGI (reference sequence). The germline V and J ends were trimmed by 6 bases and 0 bases, with 12 bases remaining between them. The authors' processing: It was from reference gene primer amplification that nucleated cell counts were estimated. Repertoires were generated with immunoSEQ multiplex PCR, while TCRdb's copy carries only in-frame clones and drops some. That table is the source of V, J and clone size, and D and trimming were worked out from the DNA. The sample has over 85,000 clones, approximately 80% seen once.

The rearrangement joins TRBV6-6 to TRBJ2-1; maybe TRBD2 (6 bases). The sequence was collected from a man between 60 and 70 years old with active or convalescent COVID-19. The sample was peripheral blood. The CDR3 spells CASRPTSRSYNEQFF. For the CDR3, the DNA is TGTGCCAGCAGACCTACTAGCCGCTCCTACAATGAGCAGTTCTTC.